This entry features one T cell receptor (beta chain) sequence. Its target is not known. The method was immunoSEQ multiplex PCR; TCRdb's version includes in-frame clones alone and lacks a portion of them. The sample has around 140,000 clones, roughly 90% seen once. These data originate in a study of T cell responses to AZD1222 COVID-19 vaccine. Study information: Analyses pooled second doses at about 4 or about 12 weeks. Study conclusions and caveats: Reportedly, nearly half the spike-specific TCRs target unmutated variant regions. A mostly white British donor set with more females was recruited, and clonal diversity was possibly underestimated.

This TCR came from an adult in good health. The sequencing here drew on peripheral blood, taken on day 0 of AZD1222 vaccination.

The CDR3 region has the DNA TGCAGTGCTAGTCCCCCCACTACCTACGAGCAGTACTTC. Its translation is CSASPPTTYEQYF. The chain couples TRBV20-1 to TRBJ2-7; D gene uncertain. Germline CDR1 reads DFQATT; CDR2 reads SNEGSKA (reference sequence). CDR3 length equals 13 residues. Trimming pared 3 bases from V and 2 bases from J, leaving 11 bases between.